What follows is one T cell receptor (beta chain) and its context. Its antigen remains unknown. The data originate from a study of identical twins. The ends were cut back, 3 bases at V and 0 bases at J, with 11 bases in the middle. The CDR3 sequence is 15 residues long. Looked up from germline, CDR1 is SGHNT and CDR2 is YYREEE (reference sequence). Study-level findings and limits: Insertions were reduced in abundant cord blood beta clonotypes but not in memory repertoires. Weaker excess sharing between twins was seen in beta out-of-frame sequences. The study reached conclusions through statistical analysis that was cross-sectional, not following the same donors.

Unique molecular identifiers were in the cDNA, with template-switch universal primer binding. TCRdb re-derived calls from the 5' RACE reads in MiXCR, one entry per CDR3 protein. The table shows some 1,600,000 distinct CDR3 sequences, with about 32% occurring only once. Input material: cord blood. The receptor's source is a newborn girl in good health. The rearrangement joins TRBV5-4 to TRBJ2-3; possible D gene TRBD2, 5 bases. The CDR3 spells CASSSGVTSTDTQYF. Here the CDR3 DNA reads TGTGCCAGCAGCTCCGGGGTTACTAGCACAGATACGCAGTATTTT.